The following is a TCR beta chain sequence with its context. The sample comes from a study of blood T cell repertoires in COVID-19. Study-wide context: The United States, Italy and Spain were the sources of the acute and convalescent COVID-19 samples. The cDNA or gDNA used as material had been derived from T cells, B-cell-depleted T cells, or PBMCs.

Authors' data handling: Amplified reference gene primers provided the basis for estimating nucleated cell counts. This table comes from immunoSEQ multiplex PCR, and its TCRdb copy is limited to in-frame clones, with some not included. The D gene and trimming were derived from the DNA, and the V and J assignments and clone size from that table. There are about 360,000 clones in the sample; around 86% occur only once, and less than 3.5% lies in the top ten. Germline CDR1 is LNHNV and CDR2 is YYDKDF (reference sequence). With V trimmed by 3 bases and J by 4 bases, 4 bases remained unmatched. This CDR3 contains 15 residues.

Sequencing was done on a sample of peripheral blood. V gene TRBV15 combines with J gene TRBJ1-5; 9 nucleotides agree with TRBD1. This receptor was identified in a human donor in a cohort sampled during active COVID-19. CDR3 in amino acids: CATSSLGQGNQPQHF. DNA of the CDR3: TGTGCCACCAGCAGCCTCGGACAGGGGAATCAGCCCCAGCATTTT.